The 29 T cell receptor beta chains below all came from one sample that was sequenced in a study of sequential checkpoint blockade in melanoma. Treatment noted: randomized to nivolumab then ipilimumab (arm A) or the reverse (arm B). Here immunoSEQ multiplex PCR was the method, and the copy in TCRdb shows in-frame clones only, minus some. The sample includes 37,000 or so clones, roughly a third seen only once; the top ten take about 1.6%. Here the sequenced sample was tumor tissue (inferred from file names), taken from a patient given nivolumab and ipilimumab in sequence. The receptors were gathered from a human donor with melanoma.

The V and J genes are TRBV1 and TRBJ1-5; TRBD1 reflects the table's D call only, with no check against the DNA. TRBV1 is listed as a pseudogene. This CDR3 spans 17 amino acids. In DNA, the CDR3 is TGCGCCAGCAGCAGAGACCCCGGGACAGGGGTCAATCAGCCCCAGCATTTT. This translates into CASSRDPGTGVNQPQHF.

The sample holds a few counts of this clone. Sequencing ends 1 residue short of the CDR3 end; the germline J gene provides the rest. The V call is TRBV10-3, the J call TRBJ1-2, with 7 positions matching TRBD1. Trimming removed 0 bases from V and 6 bases from J; junction bases left unmatched: 1. Germline V gene data show CDR1 as ENHRY and CDR2 as SYGVKD. The CDR3 spans 13 residues. CDR3 DNA, as far as it was read: TGTGCCATCAGTGAGTCCGGGACAGATGGCTACACC. This sequence encodes CAISESGTDGYT. Given in full, the CDR3 is CAISESGTDGYTF.

The rearrangement uses TRBV18 and TRBJ1-1, with D perhaps TRBD1 (6 bases). There are 15 residues in the CDR3. The ends were cut back, 6 bases at V and 0 bases at J, with 14 bases in the middle. From germline, CDR1 is KGHSH and CDR2 LQKENI. The CDR3 DNA sequence: TGTGCCAGCTCCCCTAACACAGGGATGAACACTGAAGCTTTCTTT. Encoded protein: CASSPNTGMNTEAFF.

The V and J genes are TRBV12-2 and TRBJ2-3; TRBD2 was called by the table and not checked on the DNA. TRBV12-2 constitutes a pseudogene. The CDR3 runs to 16 residues. CDR3 DNA: TGTGCCAGTAAAGCTTACTCCTCAACTAGCACAGATACGCAGTATTTT. Its protein is CASKAYSSTSTDTQYF.

The V call is TRBV28, the J call TRBJ1-2; D is possibly TRBD1 (6 bases). This CDR3 spans 14 amino acids. With 6 bases removed from V and 2 bases from J, the gap between germline ends came to 13 bases. CDR1 is MDHEN and CDR2 is SYDVKM in the germline V gene. CDR3 nucleotides: TGTGCCAGCAGCTTAACTACAGGGAACTATGGCTACACCTTC. Encoded protein: CASSLTTGNYGYTF.

The chain has TRBV9 and TRBJ2-4, with no clear D. The V gene lost 4 bases and the J gene lost 5 bases, with 13 bases spanning the gap. Germline CDR1 reads SGDLS; CDR2 reads YYNGEE. The CDR3 contains 14 residues. CDR3 bases: TGTGCCAGCAGCCCCGGTGGCAGCGAAAACATTCAGTACTTC. Protein: CASSPGGSENIQYF.

DNA for the CDR3: TGTGCCAGTAGCTCCCCGGGACTAGGGGCTTCCAATGAGCAGTTCTTC. As protein: CASSSPGLGASNEQFF. The chain carries TRBV19 and TRBJ2-1; 8 bases match TRBD2. The CDR3 covers 16 residues. CDR1 is LNHDA, CDR2 SQIVND, per germline (reference sequence). V shed 6 bases and J 6 bases; nucleotides not matched to a gene: 13. Filled out from reference TRBV19 and TRBJ2-1, the complete variable domain reads DGGITQSPKYLFRKEGQNVTLSCEQNLNHDAMYWYRQDPGQGLRLIYYSQIVNDFQKGDIAEGYSVSREKKESFPLTVTSAQKNPTAFYLCASSSPGLGASNEQFFGPGTRLTVL.

The rearrangement uses TRBV8-2 and TRBJ2-1; the D segment call TRBD2 is taken from the table without a DNA check. TRBV8-2 is a pseudogene locus. The CDR3 loop spans 15 amino acids. CDR3 DNA: TGTGCCAGCAGGACTAGCGGGGACTCCTACAATGAGCAGTTCTTC. As protein: CASRTSGDSYNEQFF.

A few counts support this clone. The CDR3, as DNA: TGTGCCAGCAGTTTACGCAATCGACTGGCCTACGAGCAGTACTTC. Translating it yields CASSLRNRLAYEQYF. This chain links TRBV28 with TRBJ2-7, with D hard to call. This CDR3 comprises 15 residues. Germline V gene lookup returns CDR1 MDHEN and CDR2 SYDVKM. Trimming shortened V by 2 bases and J by 2 bases, and 13 bases separated the two germline ends.

The V gene is TRBV19, the J gene TRBJ1-2; perhaps TRBD1 as D (5 bases). With 7 bases removed from V and 7 bases from J, the gap between germline ends came to 10 bases. The CDR3 is 11 amino acids. Germline V gene data show CDR1 as LNHDA and CDR2 as SQIVND (reference sequence). The CDR3 sequence is CASNAGFGYTF. The CDR3 nucleotides read TGTGCCAGTAATGCAGGGTTTGGCTACACCTTC.

This chain connects TRBV18 to TRBJ1-2; D may be TRBD1 (5 bases). V was pared by 1 base and J by 0 bases, with 9 bases between. Germline V lookup: CDR1 KGHSH, CDR2 LQKENI. The CDR3 is 15 residues long. The CDR3, as DNA: TGTGCCAGCTCACCACGCCCAGGGCCTAACTATGGCTACACCTTC. Encoded protein: CASSPRPGPNYGYTF.

The V call is TRBV6-8, the J call TRBJ2-3; 10 bases map to TRBD2. V trimming: 0 bases; J trimming: 1 base; junction bases outside the gene matches: 4. The CDR3 loop spans 17 amino acids. The V gene's germline CDR1 is MNHGY and CDR2 SAAAGT. CDR3 DNA: TGTGCCAGCAGTTACTCCCCCGGGACTAGCGGCACAGATACGCAGTATTTT. This codes for CASSYSPGTSGTDTQYF.

This clone was detected only a few times. The chain couples TRBV19 to TRBJ2-4; 7 bases match TRBD1. Germline V gene data show CDR1 as LNHDA and CDR2 as SQIVND (reference sequence). V trimming: 7 bases; J trimming: 5 bases; junction bases outside the gene matches: 5. The CDR3 spans 13 residues. The CDR3 sequence is CASKRGTENIQYF. As DNA, the CDR3 is TGTGCCAGTAAAAGGGGGACAGAAAACATTCAGTACTTC.

The genes are TRBV30 and TRBJ2-1; 10 bases are shared with TRBD2. The junction had 6 bases not matched to a gene; V was cut back by 0 bases and J by 4 bases. The germline V gene encodes CDR1 GTSNPN and CDR2 SVGIG (reference sequence). This CDR3 has 16 amino acids. The CDR3 reads CAWSVTRTSGYNEQFF. CDR3 in DNA: TGTGCCTGGAGTGTTACCCGGACTAGCGGTTACAATGAGCAGTTCTTC.

This clone has only a few counts. The chain uses TRBV18 and TRBJ2-5; 8 bases fit TRBD1. V gave up 2 bases and J gave up 2 bases; unmatched junction bases: 7. The CDR3 loop spans 16 amino acids. Germline loops: CDR1 KGHSH, CDR2 LQKENI. The CDR3 nucleotides are TGTGCCAGCTCACCAGGGGACAGGTCGGGGCAAGAGACCCAGTACTTC. Protein: CASSPGDRSGQETQYF.

DNA for the CDR3: TGTGCCAGCAGGGACAGGGTGATTGGTGGCTACACCTTC. This codes for CASRDRVIGGYTF. The chain combines TRBV6-7 with TRBJ1-2; 8 bases fit TRBD1. TRBV6-7 belongs to the ORF category, with a function that is uncertain. The CDR3 is 13 residues long. V gave up 6 bases and J gave up 7 bases; unmatched junction bases: 7.

CDR3 in DNA: TGTGCCAGTAGTTCCTCGGCGGGGAATCAGCCCCAGCATTTT. This gives the protein CASSSSAGNQPQHF. The rearrangement joins TRBV19 to TRBJ1-5; D unresolved. There are 14 residues in the CDR3. V lost 5 bases to trimming and J lost 4 bases, with 12 bases between them. Germline CDR1 is LNHDA and CDR2 is SQIVND (reference sequence). The full variable domain, in which reference TRBV19 and TRBJ1-5 provide the parts outside the CDR3, is DGGITQSPKYLFRKEGQNVTLSCEQNLNHDAMYWYRQDPGQGLRLIYYSQIVNDFQKGDIAEGYSVSREKKESFPLTVTSAQKNPTAFYLCASSSSAGNQPQHFGDGTRLSIL.

Only a few counts were recorded for this clone. The V call is TRBV10-3, the J call TRBJ1-2; TRBD1 is a possible D gene (5 bases). V lost 2 bases, J lost 8 bases, and 9 bases lay in between. The CDR3 extends over 12 amino acids. Looked up from germline, CDR1 is ENHRY and CDR2 is SYGVKD. The CDR3 nucleotides read TGTGCCATCAGTGAGCCCGACAGAGGCTACACCTTC. It yields the protein CAISEPDRGYTF.

The table lists this clone with a few counts. This chain links TRBV6-8 with TRBJ2-2, with D possibly TRBD2 on 5 matching bases. V was shortened by 6 bases and J by 0 bases, with 11 bases between the two germline ends. The CDR3 contains 15 residues. CDR1 is MNHGY and CDR2 is SAAAGT in the germline V gene. CDR3 residues: CASSSRGTNTGELFF. The CDR3 nucleotides are TGTGCCAGCAGCTCACGGGGTACGAACACCGGGGAGCTGTTTTTT.

A word on this clone: An end of the junction differs from the germline gene, which may be a read error. The chain joins TRBV10-3 to TRBJ2-5; TRBD2 might be the D (5 bases). Germline lookup yields CDR1 ENHRY and CDR2 SYGVKD. This CDR3 comprises 14 residues. In DNA form, the CDR3 reads TGTGCCAGCAGTGAGAGGACTCCTCAAGAGACCCAGTACTTC. Translating gives CASSERTPQETQYF.

CDR3 in DNA: TGCGCCAGCAGCTTGGGGTCAGGGGGGAATTCACCCCTCCACTTT. Translating gives CASSLGSGGNSPLHF. The chain has TRBV5-1 and TRBJ1-6; 7 positions match TRBD1. CDR3 size: 15 residues. The V gene end was trimmed by 0 bases and the J gene end by 7 bases; junction bases not matched to a gene: 4. Germline V gene data show CDR1 as SGHRS and CDR2 as YFSETQ.

The sample holds a few counts of this clone. V usage is TRBV30 and J usage is TRBJ1-5, with no clear D. The CDR3 is 13 residues long. Between the trimmed V and J ends, which lost 1 base and 1 base, there was a span of 5 bases. Germline CDR1 and CDR2: GTSNPN and SVGIG (reference sequence). CDR3 region: CAWSEDSNQPQHF. The CDR3 coding sequence is TGTGCCTGGAGTGAAGACAGCAATCAGCCCCAGCATTTT.

The sample holds many counts of this clone. V is TRBV7-5 and J is TRBJ1-3; the table's D call, TRBD1, has no DNA check behind it. TRBV7-5 is a pseudogene segment. The CDR3 has 15 amino acids. The CDR3 DNA reads TGTGCCAGCAGCTCCTCCCAGGGAACTGGAAACACCATATATTTT. This codes for CASSSSQGTGNTIYF.

The J gene is TRBJ1-1, the V gene TRBV28, with D unclear. Trimming removed 2 bases from V and 6 bases from J, with 16 bases in between. The germline V gene has CDR1 MDHEN and CDR2 SYDVKM. The CDR3 has 15 amino acids. The CDR3 is CASSLAPGRRAEAFF. The CDR3 coding sequence is TGTGCCAGCAGTTTAGCCCCGGGCAGGCGAGCTGAAGCTTTCTTT.

This clone showed up just once. This sequence joins TRBV19 and TRBJ2-4; D is ambiguous. Trimming shortened V by 4 bases and J by 6 bases, and 7 bases separated the two germline ends. The CDR3 has 12 residues. Germline values: CDR1 LNHDA, CDR2 SQIVND (reference sequence). CDR3 sequence (DNA): TGTGCCAGTAGTAGAGACGCAAACATTCAGTACTTC. It codes for CASSRDANIQYF. The full variable domain, in which reference TRBV19 and TRBJ2-4 provide the parts outside the CDR3, is DGGITQSPKYLFRKEGQNVTLSCEQNLNHDAMYWYRQDPGQGLRLIYYSQIVNDFQKGDIAEGYSVSREKKESFPLTVTSAQKNPTAFYLCASSRDANIQYFGAGTRLSVL.

The rearrangement joins TRBV18 to TRBJ1-2; D is possibly TRBD1 (6 bases). The CDR3 loop spans 15 amino acids. Trimming shortened V by 4 bases and J by 0 bases, and 12 bases separated the two germline ends. CDR1 is KGHSH, CDR2 LQKENI, per germline. CDR3: CASSLDRAANYGYTF. The CDR3 DNA is TGTGCCAGCTCACTGGACAGAGCTGCTAACTATGGCTACACCTTC.

This clone was detected only a few times. This chain joins TRBV30 and TRBJ1-1; D not resolved. The CDR3 sequence is 14 residues long. V lost 6 bases and J 2 bases, leaving 16 bases between the germline ends. CDR1 GTSNPN and CDR2 SVGIG come from the germline V gene (reference sequence). CDR3 DNA sequence: TGTGCCTGCTCCCTAGGAGCGGTTAACACTGAAGCTTTCTTT. Its translation: CACSLGAVNTEAFF.

The V gene is TRBV10-2, the J gene TRBJ2-5, with D perhaps TRBD2 (6 bases). The CDR3 loop spans 13 amino acids. V lost 6 bases to trimming and J lost 2 bases, with 10 bases between them. Germline V CDR1 and CDR2: WSHSY, SAAADI. The CDR3 here is CASRGTFQETQYF. CDR3 in DNA: TGCGCCAGCAGGGGGACTTTTCAAGAGACCCAGTACTTC.

This clone was counted a few times. The chain is built from TRBV28 and TRBJ1-4, with D maybe TRBD1 (5 bases). V was clipped by 4 bases and J by 7 bases, with 16 bases between them. The CDR3 has 15 residues. Looked up from germline, CDR1 is MDHEN and CDR2 is SYDVKM. CDR3 in amino acids: CASSSSRATGEKLFF. The DNA of the CDR3 is TGTGCCAGCAGTTCCTCCAGGGCAACCGGTGAAAAACTGTTTTTT.